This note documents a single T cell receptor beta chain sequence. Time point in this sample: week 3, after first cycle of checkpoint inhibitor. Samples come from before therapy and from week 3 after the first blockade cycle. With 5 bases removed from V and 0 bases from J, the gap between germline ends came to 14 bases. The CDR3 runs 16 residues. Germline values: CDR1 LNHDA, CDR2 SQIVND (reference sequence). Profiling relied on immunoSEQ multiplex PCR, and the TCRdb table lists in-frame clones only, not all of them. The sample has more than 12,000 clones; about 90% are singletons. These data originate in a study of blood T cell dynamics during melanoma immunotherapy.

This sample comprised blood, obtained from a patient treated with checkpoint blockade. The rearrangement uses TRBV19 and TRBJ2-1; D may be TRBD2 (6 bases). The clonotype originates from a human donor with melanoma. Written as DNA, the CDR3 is TGTGCCAGTAGTCCGGGGGAGGCCCGCTCCTACAATGAGCAGTTCTTC. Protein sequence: CASSPGEARSYNEQFF.